The next 15 T cell receptor beta chains were all read from a single sample in a study of T cells in pancreatic ductal adenocarcinoma. No neoadjuvant therapy was given to the selected pancreatic ductal adenocarcinoma patients before their surgery. Clones were sequenced by immunoSEQ multiplex PCR, and TCRdb holds only the in-frame ones, with some missing. The repertoire holds roughly 31,000 clones, with over 85% as singletons. The sample taken for sequencing was PBMCs. These receptors all stem from a human donor with pancreatic ductal adenocarcinoma.

J is TRBJ1-2 and V is TRBV7-9; TRBD1 might be the D (6 bases). Germline CDR1 SEHNR, CDR2 FQNEAQ (reference sequence). The V and J ends lost 5 bases and 5 bases respectively, with 18 bases between them. The CDR3 is 15 amino acids. CDR3: CASSPRAQGWYGYTF. The CDR3 bases are TGTGCCAGCAGCCCACGAGCGCAGGGGTGGTATGGCTACACCTTC.

The V call is TRBV6-6, the J call TRBJ2-7; D may be TRBD1 (6 bases). V was clipped by 8 bases and J by 3 bases, with 17 bases between them. Germline assignment: CDR1 MNHNY and CDR2 SVGAGI (reference sequence). This CDR3 has 14 residues. The CDR3 sequence: CASQAEGGHYEQYF. The CDR3, as DNA: TGTGCCAGCCAGGCCGAAGGGGGACACTACGAGCAGTACTTC.

This chain uses TRBV7-2 with TRBJ1-5, with D possibly being TRBD1 (5 bases). This CDR3 is built from 14 residues. Germline V gene lookup returns CDR1 SGHTA and CDR2 FQGNSA. V lost 1 base and J 6 bases, leaving 10 bases between the germline ends. The CDR3 here is CASSLGRGAQPQHF. As DNA, the CDR3 is TGTGCCAGCAGCTTAGGGAGGGGAGCTCAGCCCCAGCATTTT.

The gene calls are TRBV5-1 and TRBJ1-2; possible D gene TRBD1, 5 bases. Germline CDR1 reads SGHRS; CDR2 reads YFSETQ. Deletions cut 0 bases from V and 1 base from J, with 7 bases between. CDR3 length: 14 residues. The CDR3 DNA reads as TGCGCCAGCAGCTTGGAGGGGCATAACTATGGCTACACCTTC. This gives the protein CASSLEGHNYGYTF.

The chain couples TRBV19 to TRBJ2-1; 10 bases are shared with TRBD1. Germline trimming cut 5 bases from V and 1 base from J; bases unmatched to any gene: 14. The CDR3 consists of 19 residues. CDR1 and CDR2 from the germline V gene are LNHDA and SQIVND (reference sequence). CDR3 sequence: CASSEVGRTGGRSYNEQFF. CDR3 nucleotides: TGTGCCAGTAGTGAGGTAGGGAGGACAGGGGGAAGGTCCTACAATGAGCAGTTCTTC.

This chain uses TRBV28 with TRBJ2-5, with 8 bases fitting TRBD2. V shed 6 bases, J shed 3 bases, and the junction held 9 bases outside the gene matches. Germline V gene lookup returns CDR1 MDHEN and CDR2 SYDVKM. The CDR3 runs to 15 residues. DNA for the CDR3: TGTGCCAGCAGCGCTCGGGGGGGAGGGGAAGAGACCCAGTACTTC. As protein: CASSARGGGEETQYF.

The gene calls are TRBV7-8 and TRBJ2-7; TRBD1 matches 9 bases. V shed 4 bases and J 2 bases; nucleotides not matched to a gene: 6. There are 15 residues in the CDR3. Germline V gene lookup returns CDR1 SGHVS and CDR2 FQNEAQ. The CDR3 DNA reads TGTGCCAGCAGCTCCCGGGACAGGGCGACCTACGAGCAGTACTTC. Encoded protein: CASSSRDRATYEQYF.

The chain carries TRBV19 and TRBJ2-1, with TRBD1 identical over 7 bases. Trimming took 3 bases from V and 4 from J; bases not matched to a gene: 6. The CDR3 is 15 amino acids. Per germline, CDR1 LNHDA and CDR2 SQIVND (reference sequence). CDR3 DNA: TGTGCCAGTAGTATTACCTACAGGGGTTACAATGAGCAGTTCTTC. Residues: CASSITYRGYNEQFF.

The gene calls are TRBV5-1 and TRBJ2-5; 11 bases align to TRBD2. Per germline, CDR1 SGHRS and CDR2 YFSETQ. The CDR3 loop spans 17 amino acids. The J segment lost 1 base and the V segment lost 1 base, leaving 6 bases of the junction unmatched. CDR3 sequence: CASSLSLAGGPQETQYF. The CDR3 DNA sequence: TGCGCCAGCAGCTTGTCTCTAGCGGGAGGACCCCAAGAGACCCAGTACTTC.

In its sample, this clone was seen a few times. The CDR3 DNA reads as TGTGCCAGCAGCAAAACGATGGCAGGAAACACTGAAGCTTTCTTT. Residues: CASSKTMAGNTEAFF. This chain links TRBV9 with TRBJ1-1; no clear D gene. Germline V gene sequence: CDR1 SGDLS, CDR2 YYNGEE. This CDR3 comprises 15 residues. V was clipped by 4 bases and J by 2 bases, with 15 bases between them.

This rearrangement joins TRBV7-6 to TRBJ1-5; D gene ambiguous. V was trimmed by 8 bases and J by 5 bases, leaving 16 bases between them. The CDR3 is 14 residues long. Germline V gene lookup returns CDR1 SGHVS and CDR2 FNYEAQ. CDR3 bases: TGTGCCAGCCGCTGGGCGGGATATTATCAGCCCCAGCATTTT. Its protein product is CASRWAGYYQPQHF.

This clone has only one observation. The chain is built from TRBV25-1 and TRBJ1-4; 8 bases are a match to TRBD1. CDR3 length: 16 residues. Germline V gene lookup returns CDR1 MGHDK and CDR2 SYGVNS. Losses at the gene ends were 8 bases for V and 4 bases for J; bases not matched to a gene: 12. In nucleotides, the CDR3 is TGTGCCAGCTTCCGGACAGGGTTTTGGAATAATGAAAAACTGTTTTTT. This translates into CASFRTGFWNNEKLFF.

The J gene is TRBJ2-2, the V gene TRBV2; 15 bases match TRBD2. The V gene's germline CDR1 is SNHLY and CDR2 FYNNEI. This CDR3 is 17 amino acids long. Losses at the gene ends were 6 bases for V and 3 bases for J; bases not matched to a gene: 5. The CDR3 DNA follows: TGTGCCAGCAGGGGACTAGCGGGAGGTCGGGACACCGGGGAGCTGTTTTTT. It yields the protein CASRGLAGGRDTGELFF.

The CDR3 spells CASRYRTGSEAFF. The CDR3 DNA is TGTGCCAGCAGGTACCGGACAGGGTCTGAAGCTTTCTTT. V is TRBV5-5 and J is TRBJ1-1; 8 nucleotides match TRBD1. The ends lost 5 bases at V and 6 bases at J; junction bases unmatched: 6. Germline V gene lookup returns CDR1 SGHKS and CDR2 YYEKEE (reference sequence). The CDR3 sequence is 13 residues long.

The genes are TRBV2 and TRBJ2-7, with TRBD1 matching 8 bases. The CDR3 consists of 12 residues. Germline V CDR1 and CDR2: SNHLY, FYNNEI. The CDR3 loop reads CASGQGTMEQYF. CDR3 DNA: TGTGCAAGTGGACAGGGAACAATGGAGCAGTACTTC.